Sequencing of this T cell receptor beta chain was carried out in a study of blood T cell repertoires in COVID-19. Original processing notes: The authors estimated nucleated cell counts from reference gene primer amplification. Only in-frame clones appear in the TCRdb table, and some are missing; sequencing was by immunoSEQ multiplex PCR. V and J calls and clone size are copied from that table; D and trimming were computed from the DNA. The repertoire holds about 130,000 clones, with roughly 85% as singletons. Material for sequencing was peripheral blood. This sequence was found in a human donor in a cohort sampled during active COVID-19.

The CDR3 sequence: CASSLRERSYEQYF. CDR3 nucleotides: TGTGCCAGCAGCTTACGCGAACGATCCTACGAGCAGTACTTC. The chain couples TRBV7-9 to TRBJ2-7; D ambiguous. Trimming took 2 bases from V and 1 from J, leaving 9 bases between them. Looked up from germline, CDR1 is SEHNR and CDR2 is FQNEAQ (reference sequence). This CDR3 spans 14 amino acids.